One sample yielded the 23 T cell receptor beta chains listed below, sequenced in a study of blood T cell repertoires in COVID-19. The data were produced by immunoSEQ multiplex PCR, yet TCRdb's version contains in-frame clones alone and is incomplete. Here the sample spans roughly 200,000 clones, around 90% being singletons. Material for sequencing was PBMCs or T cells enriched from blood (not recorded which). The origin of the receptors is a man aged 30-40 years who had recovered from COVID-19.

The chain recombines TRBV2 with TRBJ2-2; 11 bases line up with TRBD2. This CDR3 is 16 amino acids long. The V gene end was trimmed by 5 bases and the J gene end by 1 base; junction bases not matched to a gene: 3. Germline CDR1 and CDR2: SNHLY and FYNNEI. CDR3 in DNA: TGTGCCAGCAGTCGTGGGACTAGCGGGAACACCGGGGAGCTGTTTTTT. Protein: CASSRGTSGNTGELFF. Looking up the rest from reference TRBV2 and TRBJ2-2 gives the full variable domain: EPEVTQTPSHQVTQMGQEVILRCVPISNHLYFYWYRQILGQKVEFLVSFYNNEISEKSEIFDDQFSVERPDGSNFTLKIRSTKLEDSAMYFCASSRGTSGNTGELFFGEGSRLTVL.

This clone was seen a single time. The CDR3 DNA is TGTGCCTGGGGGACAGGGATAATAATCACTGAAGCTTTCTTT. Residues: CAWGTGIIITEAFF. The J gene is TRBJ1-1, the V gene TRBV30, with 9 bases identical to TRBD1. The CDR3 consists of 14 residues. With 5 bases clipped from V and 4 bases from J, the junction kept 8 bases outside the gene matches. The V gene's germline CDR1 is GTSNPN and CDR2 SVGIG (reference sequence).

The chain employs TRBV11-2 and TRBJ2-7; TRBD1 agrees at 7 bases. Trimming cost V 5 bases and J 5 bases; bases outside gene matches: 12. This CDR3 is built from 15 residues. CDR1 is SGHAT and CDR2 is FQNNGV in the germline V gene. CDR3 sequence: CASSLSRGQVDEQYF. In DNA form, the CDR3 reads TGTGCCAGCAGCCTCTCGAGGGGGCAAGTGGACGAGCAGTACTTC.

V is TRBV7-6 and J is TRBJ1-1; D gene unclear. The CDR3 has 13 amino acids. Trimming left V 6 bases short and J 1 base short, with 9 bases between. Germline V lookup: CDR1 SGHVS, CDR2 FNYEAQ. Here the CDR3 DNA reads TGTGCCAGCAGTGCGACACAGAACACTGAAGCTTTCTTT. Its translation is CASSATQNTEAFF.

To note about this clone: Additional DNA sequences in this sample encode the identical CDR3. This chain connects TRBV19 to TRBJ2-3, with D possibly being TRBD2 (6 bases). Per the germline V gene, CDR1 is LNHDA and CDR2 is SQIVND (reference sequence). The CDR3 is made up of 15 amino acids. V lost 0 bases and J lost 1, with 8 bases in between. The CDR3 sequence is CASSIEAGRTDTQYF. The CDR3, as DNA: TGTGCCAGTAGTATAGAAGCGGGCCGCACAGATACGCAGTATTTT.

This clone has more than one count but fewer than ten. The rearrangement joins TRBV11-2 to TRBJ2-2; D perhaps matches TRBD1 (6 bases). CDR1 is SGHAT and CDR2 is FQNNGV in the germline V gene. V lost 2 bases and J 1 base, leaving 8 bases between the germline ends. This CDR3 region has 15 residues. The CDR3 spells CASSLTGQNTGELFF. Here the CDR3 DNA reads TGTGCCAGCAGCTTAACAGGGCAGAACACCGGGGAGCTGTTTTTT.

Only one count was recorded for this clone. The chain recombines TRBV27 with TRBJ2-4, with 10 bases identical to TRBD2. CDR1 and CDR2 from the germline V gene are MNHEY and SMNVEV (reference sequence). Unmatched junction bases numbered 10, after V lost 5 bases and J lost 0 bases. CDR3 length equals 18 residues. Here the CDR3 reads CASSPSLAGVVAKNIQYF. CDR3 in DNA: TGTGCCAGCAGTCCGTCCCTAGCGGGGGTCGTAGCCAAAAACATTCAGTACTTC.

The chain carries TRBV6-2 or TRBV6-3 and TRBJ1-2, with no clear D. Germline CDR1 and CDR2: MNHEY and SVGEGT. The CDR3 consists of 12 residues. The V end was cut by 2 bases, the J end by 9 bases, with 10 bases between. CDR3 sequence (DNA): TGTGCCAGCAGTTACAGCAGCGTGCGCTACACCTTC. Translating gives CASSYSSVRYTF.

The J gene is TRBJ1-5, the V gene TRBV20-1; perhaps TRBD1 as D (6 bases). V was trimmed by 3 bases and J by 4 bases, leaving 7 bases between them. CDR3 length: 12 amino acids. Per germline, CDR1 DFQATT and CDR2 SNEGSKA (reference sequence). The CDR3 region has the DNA TGCAGTGCTAGTGGGACAAATCAGCCCCAGCATTTT. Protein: CSASGTNQPQHF.

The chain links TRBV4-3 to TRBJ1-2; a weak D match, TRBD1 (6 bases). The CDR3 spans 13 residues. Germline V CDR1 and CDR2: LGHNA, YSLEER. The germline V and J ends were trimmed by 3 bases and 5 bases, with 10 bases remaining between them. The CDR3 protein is CASSQDGQYGYTF. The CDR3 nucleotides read TGCGCCAGCAGCCAGGACGGACAGTATGGCTACACCTTC.

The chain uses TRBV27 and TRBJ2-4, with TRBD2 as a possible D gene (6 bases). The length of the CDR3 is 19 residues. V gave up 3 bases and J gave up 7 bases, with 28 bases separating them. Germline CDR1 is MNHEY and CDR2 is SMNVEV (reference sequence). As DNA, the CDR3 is TGTGCCAGCAGTTTTCTTTCCTTGGGTAGCGGAGGGATACAGAACATTCAGTACTTC. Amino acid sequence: CASSFLSLGSGGIQNIQYF.

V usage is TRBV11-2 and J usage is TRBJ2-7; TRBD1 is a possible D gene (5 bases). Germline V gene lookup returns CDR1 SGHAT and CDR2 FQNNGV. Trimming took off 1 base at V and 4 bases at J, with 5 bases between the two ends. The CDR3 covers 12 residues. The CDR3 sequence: CASSLGQYEQYF. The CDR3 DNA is TGTGCCAGCAGCTTAGGACAGTACGAGCAGTACTTC.

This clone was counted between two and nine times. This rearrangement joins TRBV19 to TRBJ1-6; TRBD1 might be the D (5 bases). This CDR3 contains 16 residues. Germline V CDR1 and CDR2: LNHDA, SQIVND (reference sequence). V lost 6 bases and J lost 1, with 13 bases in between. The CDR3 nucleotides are TGTGCCAGTAGGTCTACAGGTGTGTCCTATAATTCACCCCTCCACTTT. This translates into CASRSTGVSYNSPLHF.

CDR3 bases: TGCGCCAGCAGCCAAGAGGGGACCGGTCGGAATAACAGGGGGCAGCCCCAGCATTTT. Its translation is CASSQEGTGRNNRGQPQHF. J is TRBJ1-5 and V is TRBV4-1; 8 bases match TRBD1. CDR1 is MGHRA, CDR2 YSYEKL, per germline. This CDR3 region has 19 residues. Trimming at V came to 0 bases and at J to 7 bases, leaving 17 bases not matched to a gene.

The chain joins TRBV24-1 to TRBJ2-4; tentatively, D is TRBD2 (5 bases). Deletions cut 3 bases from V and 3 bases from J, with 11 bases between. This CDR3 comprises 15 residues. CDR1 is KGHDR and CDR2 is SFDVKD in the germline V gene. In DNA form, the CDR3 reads TGTGCCACCAGTGATGCGGTGGAGGACAAAAACATTCAGTACTTC. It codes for CATSDAVEDKNIQYF.

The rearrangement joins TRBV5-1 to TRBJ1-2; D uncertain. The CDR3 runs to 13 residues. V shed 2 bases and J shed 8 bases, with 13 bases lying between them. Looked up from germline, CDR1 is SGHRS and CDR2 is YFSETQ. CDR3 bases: TGCGCCAGCAGCTTCCAGGTCGAAAGCGGCTACACCTTC. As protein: CASSFQVESGYTF.

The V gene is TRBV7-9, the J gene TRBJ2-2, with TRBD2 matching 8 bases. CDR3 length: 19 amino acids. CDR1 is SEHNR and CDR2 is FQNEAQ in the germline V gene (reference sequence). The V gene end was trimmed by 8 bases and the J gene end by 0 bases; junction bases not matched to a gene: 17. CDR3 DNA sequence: TGTGCCAGCCGCGGAACTAGCGGCAAAAAGGTCTCGAACACCGGGGAGCTGTTTTTT. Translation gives CASRGTSGKKVSNTGELFF.

The CDR3 protein is CASSWDRGLNTEAFF. As DNA, the CDR3 is TGTGCCAGCAGCTGGGACAGGGGGCTGAACACTGAAGCTTTCTTT. The chain is built from TRBV13 and TRBJ1-1; TRBD1 matches 12 bases. This CDR3 comprises 15 residues. With 4 bases clipped from V and 0 bases from J, the junction kept 0 bases outside the gene matches. CDR1 PRHDT and CDR2 FYEKMQ come from the germline V gene (reference sequence).

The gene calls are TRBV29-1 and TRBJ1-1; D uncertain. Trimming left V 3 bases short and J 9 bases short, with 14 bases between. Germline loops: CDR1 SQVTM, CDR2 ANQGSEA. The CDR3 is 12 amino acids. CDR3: CSVDTGETKAFF. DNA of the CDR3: TGCAGCGTTGACACTGGTGAAACCAAAGCTTTCTTT.

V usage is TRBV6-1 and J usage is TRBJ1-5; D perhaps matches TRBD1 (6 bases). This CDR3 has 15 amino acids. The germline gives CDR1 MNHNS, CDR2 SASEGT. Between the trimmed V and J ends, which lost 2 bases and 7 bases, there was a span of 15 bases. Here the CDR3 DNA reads TGTGCCAGCAGTGAATTCCCTCCGGGACAACAGCCCCAGCATTTT. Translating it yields CASSEFPPGQQPQHF.

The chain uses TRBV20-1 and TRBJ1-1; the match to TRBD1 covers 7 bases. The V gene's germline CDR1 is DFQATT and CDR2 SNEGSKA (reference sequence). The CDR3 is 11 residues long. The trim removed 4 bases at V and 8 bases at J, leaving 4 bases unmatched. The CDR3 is CSATRGVEAFF. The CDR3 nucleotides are TGCAGTGCTACCAGGGGGGTCGAAGCTTTCTTT.

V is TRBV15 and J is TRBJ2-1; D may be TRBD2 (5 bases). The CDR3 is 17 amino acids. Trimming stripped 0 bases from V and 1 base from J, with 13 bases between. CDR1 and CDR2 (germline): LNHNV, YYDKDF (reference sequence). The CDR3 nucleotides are TGTGCCACCAGCAGAGATGGAGGCGGGTGGTCCTACAATGAGCAGTTCTTC. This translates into CATSRDGGGWSYNEQFF.

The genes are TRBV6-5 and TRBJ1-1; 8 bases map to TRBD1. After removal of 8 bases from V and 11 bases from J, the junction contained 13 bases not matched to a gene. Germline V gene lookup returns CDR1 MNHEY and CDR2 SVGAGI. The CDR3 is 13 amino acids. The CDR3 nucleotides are TGTGCCAGCGGTCCCAGGGGGCAATATTTGGCTTTCTTT. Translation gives CASGPRGQYLAFF.